This T cell receptor (beta chain) was captured in a study of identical twins. The study's findings and limits: One should note that invariant MAIT and iNKT cells could partly confound zero-insertion analyses. Insertion counts were lower in abundant cord blood beta clonotypes, a trend that memory repertoires did not show. Rather than following the same donors, the conclusions depended on cross-sectional statistical analysis.

Template switching added a universal primer site, and cDNA bore unique molecular identifiers. Via MiXCR, TCRdb re-called the 5' RACE reads, giving one row per CDR3 protein. Of 400,000 to 500,000 distinct CDR3 sequences listed, roughly 20% were seen once; the top ten hold 9% to 15%. About this clonotype: The antigen remains unidentified.

V was trimmed by 3 bases and J by 0 bases, leaving 15 bases between them. The CDR3 loop spans 16 amino acids. Germline CDR1 is MGHRA and CDR2 is YSYEKL. This chain joins TRBV4-1 and TRBJ2-7; no clear D gene. Input material: naive T cells sorted from blood. The receptor's source is a man over 45 in good health. The CDR3 nucleotides are TGCGCCAGCAGCCAGGAGAGGTCCCTTGGCTCCTACGAGCAGTACTTC. Translating it yields CASSQERSLGSYEQYF.